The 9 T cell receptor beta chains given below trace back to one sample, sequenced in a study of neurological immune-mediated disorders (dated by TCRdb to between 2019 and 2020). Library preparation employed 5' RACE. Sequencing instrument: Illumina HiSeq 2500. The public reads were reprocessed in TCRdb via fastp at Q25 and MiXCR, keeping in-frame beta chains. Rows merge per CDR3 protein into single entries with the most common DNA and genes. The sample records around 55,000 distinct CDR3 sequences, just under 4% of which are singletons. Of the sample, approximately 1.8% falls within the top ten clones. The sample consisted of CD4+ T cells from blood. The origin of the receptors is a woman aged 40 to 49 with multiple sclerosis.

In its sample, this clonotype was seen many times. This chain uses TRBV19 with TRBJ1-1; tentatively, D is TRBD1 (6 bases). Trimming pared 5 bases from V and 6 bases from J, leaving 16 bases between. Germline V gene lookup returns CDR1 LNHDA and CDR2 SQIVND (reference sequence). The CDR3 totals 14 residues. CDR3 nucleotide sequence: TGTGCCAGTAGTCCCCAGGGGTGGGTAGCTGAAGCTTTCTTT. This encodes CASSPQGWVAEAFF.

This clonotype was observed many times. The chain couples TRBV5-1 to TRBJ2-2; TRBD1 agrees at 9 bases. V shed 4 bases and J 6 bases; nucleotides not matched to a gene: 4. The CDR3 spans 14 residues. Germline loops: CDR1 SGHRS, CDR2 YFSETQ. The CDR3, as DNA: TGCGCCAGCAGCCTAGGACAGGGGTCCGGGGAGCTGTTTTTT. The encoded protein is CASSLGQGSGELFF. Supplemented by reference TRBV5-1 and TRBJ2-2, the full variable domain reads KAGVTQTPRYLIKTRGQQVTLSCSPISGHRSVSWYQQTPGQGLQFLFEYFSETQRNKGNFPGRFSGRQFSNSRSEMNVSTLELGDSALYLCASSLGQGSGELFFGEGSRLTVL.

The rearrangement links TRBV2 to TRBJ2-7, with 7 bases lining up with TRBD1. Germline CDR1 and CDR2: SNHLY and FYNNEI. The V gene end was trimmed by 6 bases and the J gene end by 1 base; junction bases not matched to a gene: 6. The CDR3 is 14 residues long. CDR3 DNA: TGTGCCAGCAGAATCAGGGGGAGATCCTACGAGCAGTACTTC. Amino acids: CASRIRGRSYEQYF.

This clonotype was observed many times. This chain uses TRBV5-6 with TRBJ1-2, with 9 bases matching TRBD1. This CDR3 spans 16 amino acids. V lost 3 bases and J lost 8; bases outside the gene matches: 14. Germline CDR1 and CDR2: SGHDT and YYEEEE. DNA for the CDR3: TGTGCCAGCAGCTACAGGACAGGGGAACCCGGGTGGGGCTACACCTTC. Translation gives CASSYRTGEPGWGYTF. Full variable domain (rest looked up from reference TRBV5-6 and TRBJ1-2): DAGVTQSPTHLIKTRGQQVTLRCSPKSGHDTVSWYQQALGQGPQFIFQYYEEEERQRGNFPDRFSGHQFPNYSSELNVNALLLGDSALYLCASSYRTGEPGWGYTFGSGTRLTVV.

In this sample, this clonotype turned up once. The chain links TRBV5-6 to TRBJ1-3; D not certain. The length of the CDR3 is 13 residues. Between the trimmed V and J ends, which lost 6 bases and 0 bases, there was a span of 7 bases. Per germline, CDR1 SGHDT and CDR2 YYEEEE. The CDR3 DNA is TGTGCCAGCATGCAGCTCTCTGGAAACACCATATATTTT. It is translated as CASMQLSGNTIYF.

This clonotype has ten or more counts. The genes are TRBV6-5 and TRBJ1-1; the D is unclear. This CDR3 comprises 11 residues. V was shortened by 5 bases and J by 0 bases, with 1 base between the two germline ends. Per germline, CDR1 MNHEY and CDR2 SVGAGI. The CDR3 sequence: CASSMNTEAFF. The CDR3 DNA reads TGTGCCAGCAGTATGAACACTGAAGCTTTCTTT.

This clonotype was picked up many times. CDR3 residues: CASSPSGASYEQYF. Here the CDR3 DNA reads TGCGCCAGCTCCCCCAGTGGAGCCTCCTACGAGCAGTACTTC. V and J are TRBV5-1 and TRBJ2-7; D is undetermined. Germline values: CDR1 SGHRS, CDR2 YFSETQ. The CDR3 covers 14 residues. Between the trimmed V and J ends, which lost 7 bases and 0 bases, there was a span of 14 bases.

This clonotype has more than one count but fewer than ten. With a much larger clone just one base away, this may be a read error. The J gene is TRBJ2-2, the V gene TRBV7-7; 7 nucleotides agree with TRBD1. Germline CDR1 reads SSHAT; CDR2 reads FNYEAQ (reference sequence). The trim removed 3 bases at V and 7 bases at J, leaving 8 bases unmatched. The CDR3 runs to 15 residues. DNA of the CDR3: TGTGCCAGCAGCTTGGAGTTTGGACAGGTCGGGGAGCTGTTTTTT. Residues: CASSLEFGQVGELFF.

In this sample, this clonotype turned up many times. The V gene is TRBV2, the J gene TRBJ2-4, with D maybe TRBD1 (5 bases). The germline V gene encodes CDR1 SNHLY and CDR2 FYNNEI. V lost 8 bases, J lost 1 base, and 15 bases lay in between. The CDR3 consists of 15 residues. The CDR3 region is CASVGADGAKNIQYF. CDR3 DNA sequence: TGTGCCAGCGTTGGGGCCGATGGGGCCAAAAACATTCAGTACTTC.